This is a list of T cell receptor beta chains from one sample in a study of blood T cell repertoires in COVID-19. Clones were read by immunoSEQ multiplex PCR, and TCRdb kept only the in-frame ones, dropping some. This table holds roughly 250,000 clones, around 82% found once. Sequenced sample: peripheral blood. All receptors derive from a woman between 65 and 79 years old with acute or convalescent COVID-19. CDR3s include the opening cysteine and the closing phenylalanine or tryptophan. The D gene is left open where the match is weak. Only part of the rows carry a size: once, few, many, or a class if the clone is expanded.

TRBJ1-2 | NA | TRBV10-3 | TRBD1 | TGTGCCATCAGTGAGAGGGCACAGGGGGCGTCGGGGAATGGCTACACCTTC | CAISERAQGASGNGYTF
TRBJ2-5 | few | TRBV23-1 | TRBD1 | TGCGCCAGCAGTCAATCGAGGGACAGGGAAGAGACCCAGTACTTC | CASSQSRDREETQYF
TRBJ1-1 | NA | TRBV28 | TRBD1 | TGTGCCAGCAGTTTTATCAGGGGGCGGACGGTCACTGAAGCTTTCTTT | CASSFIRGRTVTEAFF
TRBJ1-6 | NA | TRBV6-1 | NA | TGTGCCACAACCAGGGGAACGGAGTCACCCCTCCACTTT | CATTRGTESPLHF
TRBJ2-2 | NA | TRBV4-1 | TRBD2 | TGCGCCAGCAGCCAAGATAGTATTGTTTCTAGCGGGGGGCCGGGGACCGGGGAGCTGTTTTTT | CASSQDSIVSSGGPGTGELFF
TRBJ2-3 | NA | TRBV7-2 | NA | TGTGCCAGCAGCTTGGACTCCGCGACAGATACGCAGTATTTT | CASSLDSATDTQYF
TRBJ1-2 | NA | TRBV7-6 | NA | TGTGCCAGCAGCTTAGCGACCGGAGCTAACTATGGCTACACCTTC | CASSLATGANYGYTF
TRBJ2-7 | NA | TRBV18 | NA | TGTGCCAGCTCACTCCTGAGGGGGAACGAGCAGTACTTC | CASSLLRGNEQYF
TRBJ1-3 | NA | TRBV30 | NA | TGTGCCTGGAGTGTCGCTATCTCTGGAAACACCATATATTTT | CAWSVAISGNTIYF
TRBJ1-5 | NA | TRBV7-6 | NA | TGTGCCAGCAGCTTGACAACAGAAAGCAATCAGCCCCAGCATTTT | CASSLTTESNQPQHF
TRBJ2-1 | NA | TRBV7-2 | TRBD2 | TGTGCCAGCAGACTCAGCGGGGGGGCCGACAATGAGCAGTTCTTC | CASRLSGGADNEQFF
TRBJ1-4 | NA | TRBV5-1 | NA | TGCGCCAGCAGCTTGGAGCCGCGGGGGGCTAATGAAAAACTGTTTTTT | CASSLEPRGANEKLFF
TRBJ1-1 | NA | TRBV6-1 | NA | TGTGCCAGCAGTGACCCAGGGATGAACACTGAAGCTTTCTTT | CASSDPGMNTEAFF
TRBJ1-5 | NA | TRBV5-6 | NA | TGTGCCAGCAGCTTTGGGGGGGCTTACAGCAATCAGCCCCAGCATTTT | CASSFGGAYSNQPQHF